Below, 3 T cell receptor beta chains from the same sample are listed, as sequenced in a study of T cells in Graves' hyperthyroidism and ophthalmopathy. The CDR3 regions of TCR beta were amplified from RNA transcripts. In the first-round RT-PCR of the TCR CDR3, the HTBI primer set was used. TCRdb redid the calling of the multiplex PCR reads with MiXCR, one entry per CDR3 protein. The data contain roughly 420,000 distinct CDR3 sequences, less than 20% of them seen just once; the ten biggest clones take up over 7.5%. Sequencing input: blood. The receptor set was obtained from a woman in her late teens or twenties with Graves' hyperthyroidism.

CDR3 DNA: TGTGCCAGCAGCCTATCCGGGGTCGCAGATACGCAGTATTTT. Translated: CASSLSGVADTQYF. The chain carries TRBV9 and TRBJ2-3, with D possibly being TRBD2 (5 bases). Between the trimmed V and J ends, which lost 4 bases and 4 bases, there was a span of 13 bases. CDR3 length: 14 amino acids. Germline assignment: CDR1 SGDLS and CDR2 YYNGEE.

The chain joins TRBV27 to TRBJ2-2, with TRBD2 matching 15 bases. The CDR3 spans 19 residues. J gave up 8 bases and V 0 bases, and 10 bases lay outside the gene matches. Germline V lookup: CDR1 MNHEY, CDR2 SMNVEV (reference sequence). The CDR3 DNA sequence: TGTGCCAGCAGTTTATCGGGGTGGACTAGCGGGGGGGCCTCGGGGGAGCTGTTTTTT. Translating gives CASSLSGWTSGGASGELFF.

This sequence joins TRBV5-1 and TRBJ2-2; D may be TRBD1 (5 bases). The germline V and J ends were trimmed by 0 bases and 5 bases, with 11 bases remaining between them. Per the germline V gene, CDR1 is SGHRS and CDR2 is YFSETQ. This CDR3 contains 15 residues. The DNA of the CDR3 is TGCGCCAGCAGCTTGGTAGGGGAATCAACCGGGGAGCTGTTTTTT. This sequence encodes CASSLVGESTGELFF.